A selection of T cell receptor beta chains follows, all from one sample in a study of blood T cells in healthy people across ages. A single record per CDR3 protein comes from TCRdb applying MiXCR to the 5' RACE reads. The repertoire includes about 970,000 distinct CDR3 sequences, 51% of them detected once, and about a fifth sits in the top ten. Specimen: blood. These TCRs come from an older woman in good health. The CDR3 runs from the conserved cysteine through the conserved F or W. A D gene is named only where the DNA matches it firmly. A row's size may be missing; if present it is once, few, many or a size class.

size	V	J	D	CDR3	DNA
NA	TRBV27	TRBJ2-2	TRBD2	CASSLYGGSITGELFF	TGTGCCAGCAGTTTATACGGCGGGAGTATCACCGGGGAGCTGTTTTTT
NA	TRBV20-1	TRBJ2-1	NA	CSARPYMSSSHEQFF	TGCAGTGCTAGACCCTATATGAGCAGTAGCCATGAGCAGTTCTTC
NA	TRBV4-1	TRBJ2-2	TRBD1	CASSQMGDRNTGELFF	TGCGCCAGCAGCCAAATGGGGGACAGAAACACCGGGGAGCTGTTTTTT
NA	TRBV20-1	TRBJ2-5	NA	CSAWPGGQETQYF	TGCAGTGCTTGGCCAGGAGGGCAAGAGACCCAGTACTTC
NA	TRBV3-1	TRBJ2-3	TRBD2	CASSPWLAGGDTQYF	TGTGCCAGCAGCCCTTGGCTAGCGGGAGGTGATACGCAGTATTTT
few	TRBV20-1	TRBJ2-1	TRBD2	CSASGLAVNEQFF	TGCAGTGCTAGCGGCCTAGCGGTTAATGAGCAGTTCTTC
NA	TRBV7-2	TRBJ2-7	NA	CASSLATSKYEQYF	TGTGCCAGCAGCTTAGCCACTTCGAAATACGAGCAGTACTTC
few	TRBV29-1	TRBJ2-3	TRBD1	CSVNGQGALTDTQYF	TGCAGCGTTAATGGACAGGGGGCCCTCACAGATACGCAGTATTTT
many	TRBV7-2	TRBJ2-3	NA	CASSERSASTDTQYF	TGTGCCAGCAGCGAACGAAGCGCCTCGACAGATACGCAGTATTTT
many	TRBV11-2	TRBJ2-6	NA	CASSLVVGANVLTF	TGTGCCAGCAGCTTAGTGGTTGGGGCCAACGTCCTGACTTTC
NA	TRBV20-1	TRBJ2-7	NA	CSAPGWPENSYEQYF	TGCAGTGCTCCCGGCTGGCCAGAAAACTCCTACGAGCAGTACTTC
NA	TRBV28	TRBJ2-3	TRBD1	CASRPTGGRFRTDTQYF	TGTGCCAGCAGACCGACAGGGGGCAGGTTCCGCACAGATACGCAGTATTTT
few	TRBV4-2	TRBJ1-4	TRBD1	CATNRGRNEKLFF	TGTGCCACAAACAGGGGGCGGAATGAAAAACTGTTTTTT
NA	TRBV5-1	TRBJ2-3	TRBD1	CASSRQGRHSTDTQYF	TGCGCCAGCAGTAGACAGGGACGCCATAGCACAGATACGCAGTATTTT
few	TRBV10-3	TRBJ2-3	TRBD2	CAIKHGTSDTDTQYF	TGTGCCATCAAACACGGGACTAGCGACACAGATACGCAGTATTTT
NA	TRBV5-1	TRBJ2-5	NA	CASSLSLGYQETQYF	TGCGCCAGCAGCTTGAGTTTGGGGTACCAAGAGACCCAGTACTTC
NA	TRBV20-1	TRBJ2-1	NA	CSVKGVRTNQQFF	TGCAGTGTCAAAGGGGTGAGGACCAACCAGCAGTTCTTC
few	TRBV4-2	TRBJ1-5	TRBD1	CASSQGQGFFQPQHF	TGTGCCAGCAGCCAGGGACAGGGATTTTTTCAGCCCCAGCATTTT
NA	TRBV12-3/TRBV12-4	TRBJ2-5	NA	CASSNVNRETQYF	TGTGCCAGCAGTAATGTAAATCGAGAGACCCAGTACTTC
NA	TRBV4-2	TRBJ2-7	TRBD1	CASSQLWRTGSSYEQYF	TGTGCCAGCAGCCAGTTGTGGCGGACAGGATCCTCCTACGAGCAGTACTTC
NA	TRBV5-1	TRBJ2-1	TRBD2	CASSLVATSGRYNEQFF	TGCGCCAGCAGCTTGGTAGCAACTAGCGGGCGGTACAATGAGCAGTTCTTC
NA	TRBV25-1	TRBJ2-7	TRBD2	CASSDALAGTYEQYF	TGTGCCAGCAGTGATGCGCTAGCGGGGACCTACGAGCAGTACTTC
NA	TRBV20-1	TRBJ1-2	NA	CSAGGRMVGSYTF	TGCAGTGCTGGGGGACGGATGGTTGGGAGCTACACCTTC
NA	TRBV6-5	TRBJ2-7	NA	CASRGGQTYEQYF	TGTGCCAGCAGAGGCGGGCAGACCTACGAGCAGTACTTC
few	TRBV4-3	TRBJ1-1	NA	CASSQEVSTDTEAFF	TGCGCCAGCAGCCAAGAAGTTTCGACGGACACTGAAGCTTTCTTT
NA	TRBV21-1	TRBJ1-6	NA	CASSITGGHSPLHF	TGTGCCAGCAGCATTACAGGGGGCCATTCACCCCTCCACTTT
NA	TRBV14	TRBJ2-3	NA	CASSQTRGLSDTQYF	TGTGCCAGCAGTCAAACTAGGGGCTTGAGTGATACGCAGTATTTT
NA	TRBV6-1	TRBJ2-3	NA	CASSPEFASDTQYF	TGTGCCAGCAGCCCTGAGTTTGCCTCCGATACGCAGTATTTT
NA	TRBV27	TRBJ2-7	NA	CASHSRGRDYEQYF	TGTGCCAGTCACAGCCGGGGCAGGGACTACGAGCAGTACTTC
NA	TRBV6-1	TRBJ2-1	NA	CASSDFGEQFF	TGTGCCAGCAGTGACTTTGGTGAGCAGTTCTTC
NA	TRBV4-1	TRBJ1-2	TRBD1	CASSRGQGGDGYTF	TGCGCCAGCAGCCGCGGACAGGGGGGAGATGGCTACACCTTC
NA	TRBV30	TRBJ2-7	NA	CAWSVSEPYEQYF	TGTGCCTGGAGTGTAAGCGAACCCTACGAGCAGTACTTC
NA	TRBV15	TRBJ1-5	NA	CATSVLVNQPQHF	TGTGCCACCAGCGTACTCGTAAACCAGCCCCAGCATTTT
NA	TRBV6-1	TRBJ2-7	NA	CASSEAITYEQYF	TGTGCCAGCAGTGAAGCGATAACCTACGAGCAGTACTTC
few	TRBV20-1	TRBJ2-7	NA	CSATESSGRSYEQYF	TGCAGTGCTACAGAGTCGAGCGGAAGATCCTACGAGCAGTACTTC
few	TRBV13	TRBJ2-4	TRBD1	CASSRGQGMNIQYF	TGTGCCAGCAGCCGGGGACAGGGAATGAACATTCAGTACTTC
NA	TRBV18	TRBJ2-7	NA	CASSPDPDEQYF	TGTGCCAGCTCACCAGACCCGGACGAGCAGTACTTC
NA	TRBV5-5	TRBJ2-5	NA	CASSFWGRGRVLETQYF	TGTGCCAGCAGCTTTTGGGGGCGAGGAAGGGTTCTGGAGACCCAGTACTTC
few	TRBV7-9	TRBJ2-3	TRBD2	CASSPTSVTDTQYF	TGTGCCAGCAGCCCGACTAGCGTAACAGATACGCAGTATTTT
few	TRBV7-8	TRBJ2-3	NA	CASSLEEGGLLTDTQYF	TGTGCCAGCAGCCTTGAGGAAGGGGGACTTCTGACAGATACGCAGTATTTT
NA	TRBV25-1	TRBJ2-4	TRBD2	CASSPLGGLAGARNIQYF	TGTGCCAGCAGTCCCCTCGGTGGACTAGCGGGAGCACGAAACATTCAGTACTTC
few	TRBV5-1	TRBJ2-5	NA	CASSSGLGEVETQYF	TGCGCCAGCAGCTCGGGGCTAGGTGAGGTGGAGACCCAGTACTTC
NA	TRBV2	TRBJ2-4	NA	CASRQQLAKNIQYF	TGTGCCAGCAGACAACAACTAGCCAAAAACATTCAGTACTTC
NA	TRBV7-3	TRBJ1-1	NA	CASSPARMMSVAFF	TGTGCCAGCAGCCCAGCACGAATGATGTCTGTTGCTTTCTTT
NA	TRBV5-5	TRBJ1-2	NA	CASSAIHPGIYGYTF	TGTGCCAGCAGTGCCATTCATCCCGGGATCTATGGCTACACCTTC
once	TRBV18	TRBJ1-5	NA	CASSPSAVYSNQPQHF	TGTGCCAGCTCACCATCTGCAGTCTATAGCAATCAGCCCCAGCATTTT
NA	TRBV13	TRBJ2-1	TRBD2	CASSQGLAGVVEQFF	TGTGCCAGCAGCCAAGGACTAGCGGGAGTGGTTGAGCAGTTCTTC
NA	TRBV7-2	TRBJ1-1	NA	CASSGGQWKNTEAFF	TGTGCCAGCAGCGGAGGACAGTGGAAGAACACTGAAGCTTTCTTT
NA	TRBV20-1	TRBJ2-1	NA	CSAIVGYNEQFF	TGCAGTGCTATAGTAGGGTACAATGAGCAGTTCTTC
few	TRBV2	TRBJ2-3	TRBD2	CASSFQREGRDTQYF	TGTGCCAGCAGCTTCCAGCGGGAGGGCCGAGATACGCAGTATTTT
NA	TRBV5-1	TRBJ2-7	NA	CASTLDELSYEQYF	TGCGCCAGCACCCTGGATGAGTTATCCTACGAGCAGTACTTC